One TCR beta chain is described in this entry. The antigen is undetermined. The CDR3 length is 15 residues. CDR1 and CDR2 from the germline V gene are MNHEY and SMNVEV (reference sequence). Trimming pared 2 bases from V and 0 bases from J, leaving 7 bases between. The sample originates from a study of T cell responses to AZD1222 COVID-19 vaccine. Study results and limitations: The study found Spike-specific TCR breadth and depth rose after two AZD1222 doses. White British ancestry dominated among donors, who included more females, and clonal diversity was possibly underestimated. Repertoires were obtained only post-peak T cell response.

Repertoires were generated with immunoSEQ multiplex PCR, while TCRdb's copy carries only in-frame clones and drops some. The sample shows about 130,000 clones, approximately 91% of them seen only once. The sequence came from an adult who received the AZD1222 COVID-19 vaccine. V and J are TRBV27 and TRBJ2-2, with D unclear. Sequenced material: peripheral blood, taken 28 days after the second AZD1222 dose. The CDR3: CASSLKYSNTGELFF. Written as DNA, the CDR3 is TGTGCCAGCAGTTTAAAGTACTCGAACACCGGGGAGCTGTTTTTT.